A selection of T cell receptor beta chains follows, all from one sample in a study of blood T cell repertoires in COVID-19. Using immunoSEQ multiplex PCR, the repertoire was profiled, and TCRdb retains in-frame clones only, with some absent. The sample has over 350,000 clones, about 85% seen once. What was sequenced was PBMCs or T cells enriched from blood (not recorded which). All receptors derive from a young woman with acute COVID-19. Each CDR3 is given with its conserved first and last residue. A D gene is named only where the DNA matches it firmly. Clone size is given for some rows only: seen once, a few or many times, or a class if the clone is expanded.

D gene: NA; V gene: TRBV29-1; clone size: NA; J gene: TRBJ2-7; CDR3 protein: CSVADLDYEQYF; CDR3 DNA: TGCAGCGTTGCGGACTTAGACTACGAGCAGTACTTC
D gene: TRBD1; V gene: TRBV19; clone size: NA; J gene: TRBJ1-1; CDR3 protein: CASRGGANTEAFF; CDR3 DNA: TGTGCCAGTCGAGGGGGCGCGAACACTGAAGCTTTCTTT
D gene: NA; V gene: TRBV10-3; clone size: NA; J gene: TRBJ1-4; CDR3 protein: CAISGGQSTNEKLFF; CDR3 DNA: TGTGCCATCAGTGGCGGGCAATCAACTAATGAAAAACTGTTTTTT
D gene: NA; V gene: TRBV5-6; clone size: NA; J gene: TRBJ1-5; CDR3 protein: CASSEGDNQPQHF; CDR3 DNA: TGTGCCAGCAGCGAAGGGGACAATCAGCCCCAGCATTTT
D gene: NA; V gene: TRBV21-1; clone size: NA; J gene: TRBJ1-4; CDR3 protein: CASSRPRQGFSTNEKLFF; CDR3 DNA: TGTGCCAGCTCGAGACCCAGACAGGGGTTTAGCACTAATGAAAAACTGTTTTTT
D gene: NA; V gene: TRBV11-2; clone size: NA; J gene: TRBJ2-2; CDR3 protein: CASSRQDRGLELFF; CDR3 DNA: TGTGCCAGCAGCCGCCAAGACAGAGGATTGGAGCTGTTTTTT
D gene: TRBD1; V gene: TRBV5-1; clone size: once; J gene: TRBJ2-7; CDR3 protein: CASSFDRGTEQYF; CDR3 DNA: TGCGCCAGCAGCTTCGACAGGGGCACCGAGCAGTACTTC
D gene: TRBD2; V gene: TRBV7-2; clone size: NA; J gene: TRBJ2-2; CDR3 protein: CASSFRRLAETGELFF; CDR3 DNA: TGTGCCAGCAGCTTCCGGCGGCTAGCGGAAACCGGGGAGCTGTTTTTT
D gene: TRBD1; V gene: TRBV18; clone size: NA; J gene: TRBJ1-3; CDR3 protein: CASSPRAPGDSGNTIYF; CDR3 DNA: TGTGCCAGCTCACCACGGGCTCCGGGGGACAGCGGAAACACCATATATTTT
D gene: TRBD1; V gene: TRBV10-2; clone size: NA; J gene: TRBJ1-1; CDR3 protein: CASRGQVNTEAFF; CDR3 DNA: TGCGCCAGCAGAGGACAGGTGAACACTGAAGCTTTCTTT
D gene: TRBD1; V gene: TRBV5-1; clone size: NA; J gene: TRBJ1-4; CDR3 protein: CASSLVDRGIGREKLFF; CDR3 DNA: TGCGCCAGCAGCTTGGTGGACAGGGGGATAGGACGTGAAAAACTGTTTTTT
D gene: NA; V gene: TRBV6-5; clone size: NA; J gene: TRBJ1-5; CDR3 protein: CASSYSRVHNQPQHF; CDR3 DNA: TGTGCCAGCAGTTACTCGAGGGTTCACAATCAGCCCCAGCATTTT
D gene: TRBD2; V gene: TRBV7-2; clone size: few; J gene: TRBJ2-7; CDR3 protein: CASSLVGGTSGEDF; CDR3 DNA: TGTGCCAGCAGCTTAGTAGGCGGGACTAGCGGGGAAGACTTC
D gene: TRBD2; V gene: TRBV7-2; clone size: NA; J gene: TRBJ2-5; CDR3 protein: CASSPAASGKQETQYF; CDR3 DNA: TGTGCCAGCAGCCCCGCGGCTAGCGGAAAACAAGAGACCCAGTACTTC
D gene: TRBD1; V gene: TRBV6-5; clone size: NA; J gene: TRBJ1-2; CDR3 protein: CASSYKLQGRYGYTF; CDR3 DNA: TGTGCCAGCAGTTACAAACTACAGGGGAGGTATGGCTACACCTTC
D gene: TRBD1; V gene: TRBV29-1; clone size: NA; J gene: TRBJ1-3; CDR3 protein: CSASPQGGVENTIYF; CDR3 DNA: TGCAGCGCGTCGCCACAGGGGGGAGTTGAAAACACCATATATTTT
D gene: NA; V gene: TRBV27; clone size: NA; J gene: TRBJ1-5; CDR3 protein: CASSLLNQPQHF; CDR3 DNA: TGTGCCAGCAGTTTACTCAATCAGCCCCAGCATTTT
D gene: NA; V gene: TRBV29-1; clone size: NA; J gene: TRBJ2-7; CDR3 protein: CSVVSRGSYEQYF; CDR3 DNA: TGCAGCGTTGTCAGCAGGGGTTCCTACGAGCAGTACTTC
D gene: TRBD1; V gene: TRBV12-3/TRBV12-4; clone size: NA; J gene: TRBJ1-1; CDR3 protein: CASTITGDTEAFF; CDR3 DNA: TGTGCCAGCACTATAACAGGGGACACTGAAGCTTTCTTT
D gene: NA; V gene: TRBV3-1/TRBV3-2; clone size: NA; J gene: TRBJ1-3; CDR3 protein: CATSFGNTIYF; CDR3 DNA: TGTGCCACCTCTTTCGGAAACACCATATATTTT
D gene: NA; V gene: TRBV3-1/TRBV3-2; clone size: NA; J gene: TRBJ2-6; CDR3 protein: CASSPGVSGANVLTF; CDR3 DNA: TGTGCCAGCAGCCCCGGGGTCTCTGGGGCCAACGTCCTGACTTTC
D gene: NA; V gene: TRBV7-2; clone size: NA; J gene: TRBJ1-4; CDR3 protein: CASSPRSGKEKLFF; CDR3 DNA: TGTGCCAGCAGCCCCAGGTCGGGAAAGGAAAAACTGTTTTTT
D gene: NA; V gene: TRBV28; clone size: NA; J gene: TRBJ2-2; CDR3 protein: CASSLQRATGELFF; CDR3 DNA: TGTGCCAGCAGTTTGCAGAGGGCCACCGGGGAGCTGTTTTTT
D gene: TRBD2; V gene: TRBV24-1; clone size: few; J gene: TRBJ2-1; CDR3 protein: CATSEGLAGYNEQFF; CDR3 DNA: TGTGCCACCAGCGAGGGACTAGCGGGATACAATGAGCAGTTCTTC
D gene: TRBD2; V gene: TRBV19; clone size: NA; J gene: TRBJ2-1; CDR3 protein: CASSRLARIYNEQFF; CDR3 DNA: TGTGCCAGTAGTCGACTAGCGCGAATCTACAATGAGCAGTTCTTC
D gene: NA; V gene: TRBV7-9; clone size: NA; J gene: TRBJ2-3; CDR3 protein: CASSPRGANTDTQYF; CDR3 DNA: TGTGCCAGCAGCCCCCGGGGGGCAAACACAGATACGCAGTATTTT
D gene: NA; V gene: TRBV12-3/TRBV12-4; clone size: NA; J gene: TRBJ1-5; CDR3 protein: CASSSAGQQPQHF; CDR3 DNA: TGTGCCAGCAGTTCAGCCGGACAACAGCCCCAGCATTTT
D gene: NA; V gene: TRBV12-5; clone size: once; J gene: TRBJ1-5; CDR3 protein: CASGLPQGHQPQHF; CDR3 DNA: TGTGCTAGTGGTTTGCCCCAGGGCCATCAGCCCCAGCATTTT
D gene: NA; V gene: TRBV7-9; clone size: NA; J gene: TRBJ1-5; CDR3 protein: CASSPGRRVADQPQHF; CDR3 DNA: TGTGCCAGCAGCCCAGGTCGCCGAGTGGCAGATCAGCCCCAGCATTTT
D gene: NA; V gene: TRBV5-4; clone size: NA; J gene: TRBJ1-2; CDR3 protein: CASSYEAANYGYTF; CDR3 DNA: TGTGCCAGCAGCTATGAGGCAGCTAACTATGGCTACACCTTC
D gene: NA; V gene: TRBV19; clone size: NA; J gene: TRBJ1-5; CDR3 protein: CASSIPRGRGQPQHF; CDR3 DNA: TGTGCCAGTAGTATCCCCAGGGGACGCGGTCAGCCCCAGCATTTT
D gene: NA; V gene: TRBV2; clone size: NA; J gene: TRBJ1-5; CDR3 protein: CASSVLMGGVGQPQHF; CDR3 DNA: TGTGCCAGCAGTGTTTTAATGGGAGGGGTAGGGCAGCCCCAGCATTTT
D gene: NA; V gene: TRBV18; clone size: NA; J gene: TRBJ1-1; CDR3 protein: CASSPTTVNTEAFF; CDR3 DNA: TGTGCCAGCTCACCAACGACAGTGAACACTGAAGCTTTCTTT
D gene: NA; V gene: TRBV9; clone size: NA; J gene: TRBJ2-3; CDR3 protein: CASSVAPRVNTQYF; CDR3 DNA: TGTGCCAGCAGCGTAGCCCCGAGGGTGAATACGCAGTATTTT
D gene: TRBD1; V gene: TRBV28; clone size: NA; J gene: TRBJ2-7; CDR3 protein: CASSLRTGVNEQYF; CDR3 DNA: TGTGCCAGCAGTTTACGGACAGGGGTAAACGAGCAGTACTTC
D gene: NA; V gene: TRBV19; clone size: NA; J gene: TRBJ2-4; CDR3 protein: CATWSVAKNIQYF; CDR3 DNA: TGTGCCACCTGGTCGGTGGCCAAAAACATTCAGTACTTC
D gene: NA; V gene: TRBV7-5; clone size: NA; J gene: TRBJ2-3; CDR3 protein: CARSLGRTGTDTQYF; CDR3 DNA: TGTGCCAGAAGCTTAGGTCGGACAGGCACAGATACGCAGTATTTT
D gene: TRBD2; V gene: TRBV19; clone size: NA; J gene: TRBJ2-3; CDR3 protein: CASKAGGTTDTQYF; CDR3 DNA: TGTGCCAGTAAAGCGGGGGGCACCACAGATACGCAGTATTTT
D gene: TRBD2; V gene: TRBV7-9; clone size: few; J gene: TRBJ2-1; CDR3 protein: CASSWTSGDLYNEQFF; CDR3 DNA: TGTGCCAGCAGCTGGACTAGCGGGGACCTATACAATGAGCAGTTCTTC
D gene: NA; V gene: TRBV18; clone size: once; J gene: TRBJ1-2; CDR3 protein: CASSSTRGLYYGYTF; CDR3 DNA: TGTGCCAGCTCATCAACGCGGGGTCTTTACTATGGCTACACCTTC
D gene: NA; V gene: TRBV5-5; clone size: NA; J gene: TRBJ2-7; CDR3 protein: CASSLTGLRSYEQYF; CDR3 DNA: TGTGCCAGCAGCTTGACAGGATTAAGGTCCTACGAGCAGTACTTC
D gene: NA; V gene: TRBV29-1; clone size: NA; J gene: TRBJ2-3; CDR3 protein: CSGLLYRHTDTQYF; CDR3 DNA: TGCAGCGGGTTACTCTATAGACACACAGATACGCAGTATTTT
D gene: TRBD1; V gene: TRBV28; clone size: NA; J gene: TRBJ2-1; CDR3 protein: CASSLFTTGGNEQFF; CDR3 DNA: TGTGCCAGCAGTTTATTCACTACAGGGGGGAATGAGCAGTTCTTC
D gene: NA; V gene: TRBV28; clone size: NA; J gene: TRBJ2-3; CDR3 protein: CASSRGTQYF; CDR3 DNA: TGTGCCAGCAGTCGGGGTACGCAGTATTTT
D gene: NA; V gene: TRBV12-3/TRBV12-4; clone size: NA; J gene: TRBJ1-1; CDR3 protein: CASSPGTYTEAFF; CDR3 DNA: TGTGCCAGCAGTCCAGGTACTTACACTGAAGCTTTCTTT
D gene: NA; V gene: TRBV28; clone size: NA; J gene: TRBJ1-1; CDR3 protein: CASSWSQGHLSNTEAFF; CDR3 DNA: TGTGCCAGCAGTTGGTCCCAGGGGCACTTGTCGAACACTGAAGCTTTCTTT
D gene: NA; V gene: TRBV7-2; clone size: few; J gene: TRBJ2-7; CDR3 protein: CASGRGDSYEQYF; CDR3 DNA: TGTGCCAGCGGTCGGGGAGACTCCTACGAGCAGTACTTC
D gene: NA; V gene: TRBV5-6; clone size: once; J gene: TRBJ1-1; CDR3 protein: CASSLTGALGTEAFF; CDR3 DNA: TGTGCCAGCAGCTTGACAGGAGCCCTGGGGACTGAAGCTTTCTTT
D gene: NA; V gene: TRBV6-5; clone size: NA; J gene: TRBJ1-5; CDR3 protein: CASSPTGTQPQHF; CDR3 DNA: TGTGCCAGCAGTCCAACAGGGACTCAGCCCCAGCATTTT
D gene: TRBD2; V gene: TRBV7-6; clone size: NA; J gene: TRBJ2-2; CDR3 protein: CASSLAGTNTGELFF; CDR3 DNA: TGTGCCAGCAGCTTAGCCGGGACTAATACCGGGGAGCTGTTTTTT
D gene: TRBD1; V gene: TRBV19; clone size: few; J gene: TRBJ2-3; CDR3 protein: CASSSTGERGQYF; CDR3 DNA: TGTGCCAGTAGTAGTACAGGGGAACGTGGGCAGTATTTT
D gene: TRBD1; V gene: TRBV28; clone size: NA; J gene: TRBJ1-1; CDR3 protein: CASSRTGNTEAFF; CDR3 DNA: TGTGCCAGCAGTCGGACAGGGAACACTGAAGCTTTCTTT
D gene: TRBD1; V gene: TRBV6-5; clone size: NA; J gene: TRBJ2-7; CDR3 protein: CASSETGRYEQYF; CDR3 DNA: TGTGCCAGCAGCGAGACAGGGCGCTACGAGCAGTACTTC
D gene: NA; V gene: TRBV6-1; clone size: NA; J gene: TRBJ1-6; CDR3 protein: CASSEVSSSYNSPLHF; CDR3 DNA: TGTGCCAGCAGTGAAGTCTCGAGCTCCTATAATTCACCCCTCCACTTT
D gene: TRBD1; V gene: TRBV11-1; clone size: NA; J gene: TRBJ2-7; CDR3 protein: CASSLAQGTEQSYEQYF; CDR3 DNA: TGTGCCAGCAGCTTAGCACAGGGGACCGAACAATCCTACGAGCAGTACTTC
D gene: NA; V gene: TRBV2; clone size: NA; J gene: TRBJ2-4; CDR3 protein: CASSDTLAKNIQYF; CDR3 DNA: TGTGCCAGCAGTGACACTTTAGCCAAAAACATTCAGTACTTC